The text below deals with one TCR beta chain. The sample originates from a study of shared clonotypes between healthy human individuals. Between the trimmed V and J ends, which lost 2 bases and 0 bases, there was a span of 5 bases. From germline, CDR1 is MDHEN and CDR2 SYDVKM. This CDR3 is 15 amino acids long. Generated by immunoSEQ multiplex PCR, the TCRdb table keeps only in-frame clones and is missing some. The sample carries 2 million to 2.5 million clones, under 95% recorded once. V is TRBV28 and J is TRBJ2-6; no clear D gene. Specimen: naive CD4+ T cells from PBMCs. The subset: CD45RA+ positively selected. The source of this sequence is a man between 18 and 35 years old in good health. Some clones in this sample may be carry-over from other donors' samples. The CDR3 loop reads CASSLVYSGANVLTF. Here the CDR3 DNA reads TGTGCCAGCAGTTTAGTTTACTCTGGGGCCAACGTCCTGACTTTC. The whole variable domain, filled in from reference TRBV28 and TRBJ2-6, reads DVKVTQSSRYLVKRTGEKVFLECVQDMDHENMFWYRQDPGLGLRLIYFSYDVKMKEKGDIPEGYSVSREKKERFSLILESASTNQTSMYLCASSLVYSGANVLTFGAGSRLTVL.